This T cell receptor (beta chain) was identified in a study of human T cells and chemical hapten exposure. About the study: Small pooled library volume differences mainly caused per-sample TCR yield variation. Whole-study results and caveats: All donors were alopecia patients, so their immunity may differ from that of healthy people.

Specified time point: patch test 2, 6 weeks after DPC sensitization. Sample treatment: therapeutic diphenylcyclopropenone sensitization with weekly scalp DPC. Suited to DPC and affected by alopecia, the donors ranged from 18 to 70 years old. The germline CDR1 and CDR2 sequences are SGHVS and FQNEAQ. The CDR3 covers 15 residues. Between the trimmed V and J ends, which lost 2 bases and 1 base, there was a span of 6 bases. Only a few counts were recorded for this clonotype. Its antigen is not known. The study's library attached unique molecular identifiers to single cDNA molecules. TCRdb used MiXCR to reprocess the RACE reads, holding one entry per CDR3 protein. The sample records some 42,000 distinct CDR3 sequences, more than 8.5% being singletons.

The input for sequencing was whole blood, taken in connection with sensitization to the hapten diphenylcyclopropenone (DPC). The chain uses TRBV7-8 and TRBJ1-6, with D hard to call. The TCR was taken from a woman between 35 and 50 years old with alopecia areata. Some clones in this sample may be carry-over from other donors' samples. The CDR3, as DNA: TGTGCCAGCAGCTTACGAGGGTCCTATAATTCACCCCTCCACTTT. This gives the protein CASSLRGSYNSPLHF.